The T cell receptor (beta chain) under discussion was sequenced for a study of cytomegalovirus exposure and HLA in healthy donors. On the study more broadly: Findings of an earlier analysis included more than 90 million unique TCR beta sequences from some 200 million T cells. Findings and limits, study-wide: Most of the TCR beta V segments (in an earlier analysis) were productive either about 87% or about 30% of the time. In a later analysis, a genetic analysis reported fewer productive-TCR N-insertions in an Asian-associated ancestry cluster than the cohort average.

Researchers ran the PCR with 60 Vbeta and 13 Jbeta primers. Only in-frame clones appear in the TCRdb table, and some are missing; sequencing was by immunoSEQ multiplex PCR. The repertoire consists of roughly 200,000 clones, with over 70% occurring once and the leading ten covering around 2.8%. Of note for this clone: The target antigen is unknown.

The CDR3 consists of 14 residues. The germline V gene encodes CDR1 SGHAT and CDR2 FQNNGV. V was clipped by 1 base and J by 12 bases; unmatched bases: 6. The chain has TRBV11-2 and TRBJ2-1; 10 bases are shared with TRBD2. The receptor comes from an older woman in good health and CMV-seropositive. Sequenced: PBMCs. CDR3 DNA sequence: TGTGCCAGCAGCTTAGGGTTAGCGGGGGGCGGGCAGTTCTTC. Translating gives CASSLGLAGGGQFF. The full variable domain, in which reference TRBV11-2 and TRBJ2-1 provide the parts outside the CDR3, is EAGVAQSPRYKIIEKRQSVAFWCNPISGHATLYWYQQILGQGPKLLIQFQNNGVVDDSQLPKDRFSAERLKGVDSTLKIQPAKLEDSAVYLCASSLGLAGGGQFFGPGTRLTVL.